A single sample is the source of the 30 T cell receptor beta chains below, sequenced in a study of blood T cell repertoires in COVID-19. Method: immunoSEQ multiplex PCR; TCRdb's copy keeps in-frame clones and lacks some. Of about 43,000 clones detected, roughly 90% appear once; the ten largest clones hold around 9.6%. Sequencing input: peripheral blood. These receptor sequences come from a woman at least 80 years old with active COVID-19.

This rearrangement joins TRBV5-5 to TRBJ2-7; 9 bases align to TRBD1. In germline, CDR1 is SGHKS, CDR2 YYEKEE (reference sequence). V was clipped by 0 bases and J by 5 bases; unmatched bases: 6. The CDR3 extends over 15 amino acids. The CDR3 loop reads CASSLVGTGSHEQYF. DNA of the CDR3: TGTGCCAGCAGCTTGGTGGGGACAGGGTCCCACGAGCAGTACTTC.

This rearrangement joins TRBV6-1 to TRBJ2-2; D remains unclear. CDR1 and CDR2 from the germline V gene are MNHNS and SASEGT. The CDR3 spans 14 residues. V was trimmed by 3 bases and J by 2 bases, leaving 7 bases between them. CDR3 region: CASSEGPNTGELFF. The CDR3 DNA follows: TGTGCCAGCAGTGAGGGCCCAAACACCGGGGAGCTGTTTTTT.

In this sample, this clone turned up a few times. The chain carries TRBV4-3 and TRBJ2-3; TRBD2 matches at 11 bases. Germline CDR1 is LGHNA and CDR2 is YSLEER. This CDR3 comprises 17 residues. Germline trimming cut 0 bases from V and 4 bases from J; bases unmatched to any gene: 6. CDR3 DNA: TGCGCCAGCAGCCAAGAGGGGGTGACTAGCGGGGCAGATACGCAGTATTTT. It codes for CASSQEGVTSGADTQYF.

As to this clone: Its ends do not fully match the called genes, so a read error is possible. The V and J genes are TRBV2 and TRBJ2-5, with 8 bases fitting TRBD1. Germline V lookup: CDR1 SNHLY, CDR2 FYNNEI. The CDR3 contains 14 residues. The CDR3 sequence is CASSEDRGRETQYF. CDR3 DNA sequence: TGTGCCAGCAGCGAAGACAGGGGAAGGGAGACCCAGTACTTC.

The chain joins TRBV6-5 to TRBJ2-2, with 7 positions matching TRBD2. Germline loops: CDR1 MNHEY, CDR2 SVGAGI. This CDR3 is built from 16 residues. Germline trimming cut 0 bases from V and 7 bases from J; bases unmatched to any gene: 8. The CDR3 sequence: CASSYSTGRIIGELFF. CDR3 nucleotide sequence: TGTGCCAGCAGTTACTCGACCGGGAGGATAATCGGGGAGCTGTTTTTT.

The chain carries TRBV19 and TRBJ2-4; 9 positions match TRBD2. Germline CDR1 and CDR2: LNHDA and SQIVND (reference sequence). V was clipped by 6 bases and J by 6 bases; unmatched bases: 6. The CDR3 loop spans 14 amino acids. The CDR3 is CASSFSGGPNIQYF. The CDR3 coding sequence is TGTGCCAGTAGCTTTAGCGGGGGCCCAAACATTCAGTACTTC.

In DNA form, the CDR3 reads TGTGCCAGTAGTCCCCCGGGGGGCAGGAATTCACCCCTCCACTTT. Its translation is CASSPPGGRNSPLHF. The chain joins TRBV19 to TRBJ1-6; D may be TRBD1 (6 bases). This CDR3 region has 15 residues. Trimming pared 5 bases from V and 7 bases from J, leaving 15 bases between. Germline CDR1 reads LNHDA; CDR2 reads SQIVND (reference sequence).

The V call is TRBV18, the J call TRBJ2-1; the match to TRBD2 covers 8 bases. The germline V gene encodes CDR1 KGHSH and CDR2 LQKENI. The J segment lost 7 bases and the V segment lost 7 bases, leaving 12 bases of the junction unmatched. This CDR3 is built from 15 residues. The CDR3 protein is CASLPRGGDSNEQFF. The CDR3 DNA sequence: TGTGCCAGCTTACCTCGGGGGGGAGACAGTAATGAGCAGTTCTTC.

The chain employs TRBV28 and TRBJ2-5; 16 positions match TRBD2. The length of the CDR3 is 18 residues. The trim removed 5 bases at V and 3 bases at J, leaving 9 bases unmatched. CDR1 MDHEN and CDR2 SYDVKM come from the germline V gene. CDR3 sequence: CASSVPGLAGGLEETQYF. The CDR3 bases are TGTGCCAGCAGTGTACCGGGACTAGCGGGGGGGCTGGAAGAGACCCAGTACTTC.

The chain is built from TRBV15 and TRBJ1-6, with 7 bases lining up with TRBD1. The germline V gene has CDR1 LNHNV and CDR2 YYDKDF (reference sequence). After removal of 6 bases from V and 7 bases from J, the junction contained 6 bases not matched to a gene. The CDR3 is 14 residues long. For the CDR3, the DNA is TGTGCCACCAGTCCGGGACAGATGAATTCACCCCTCCACTTT. Protein sequence: CATSPGQMNSPLHF.

The count of this clone is one. CDR3 DNA sequence: TGTGCCAGCAGTCAGAACCACGAGCAGTACTTC. Amino acids: CASSQNHEQYF. J is TRBJ2-7 and V is TRBV6-2 or TRBV6-3; D not certain. There are 11 residues in the CDR3. V lost 5 bases and J 5 bases, leaving 7 bases between the germline ends. Germline V CDR1 and CDR2: MNHEY, SVGEGT.

The chain uses TRBV28 and TRBJ2-2; TRBD1 matches 10 bases. J lost 7 bases, V lost 4 bases, and 9 bases had no gene match. CDR1 and CDR2 from the germline V gene are MDHEN and SYDVKM. This CDR3 has 16 residues. The CDR3 region has the DNA TGTGCCAGCAGTTATCGGAGACAGGGGGCGCGCGGGGAGCTGTTTTTT. Its protein is CASSYRRQGARGELFF. The whole variable domain, remainder taken from reference TRBV28 and TRBJ2-2, is DVKVTQSSRYLVKRTGEKVFLECVQDMDHENMFWYRQDPGLGLRLIYFSYDVKMKEKGDIPEGYSVSREKKERFSLILESASTNQTSMYLCASSYRRQGARGELFFGEGSRLTVL.

This sequence joins TRBV19 and TRBJ1-5; the match to TRBD1 covers 7 bases. CDR1 is LNHDA and CDR2 is SQIVND in the germline V gene (reference sequence). The CDR3 is 13 amino acids. The trim removed 4 bases at V and 6 bases at J, leaving 3 bases unmatched. CDR3 DNA sequence: TGTGCCAGTAGTACGGACAGGTCTCAGCCCCAGCATTTT. This encodes CASSTDRSQPQHF.

The J gene is TRBJ2-5, the V gene TRBV3-1 (or the pseudogene TRBV3-2); 7 bases agree with TRBD2. Germline V lookup: CDR1 LGHDT, CDR2 YNNKEL (reference sequence). This CDR3 spans 15 amino acids. With 2 bases clipped from V and 2 bases from J, the junction kept 5 bases outside the gene matches. DNA of the CDR3: TGTGCCAGCAGCCAATACAGCGGGGCACAAGAGACCCAGTACTTC. Protein sequence: CASSQYSGAQETQYF.

This chain connects TRBV6-5 to TRBJ1-2; weak D call: TRBD1 (5 bases). Germline V lookup: CDR1 MNHEY, CDR2 SVGAGI. V was shortened by 0 bases and J by 8 bases, with 19 bases between the two germline ends. This CDR3 comprises 16 residues. CDR3 residues: CASSYSTVRRGDGYTF. The DNA for the CDR3 is TGTGCCAGCAGTTACTCGACGGTTCGGCGGGGGGACGGCTACACCTTC.

The rearrangement links TRBV27 to TRBJ1-5; 10 bases map to TRBD1. Trimming took 6 bases from V and 4 from J; bases not matched to a gene: 9. Per germline, CDR1 MNHEY and CDR2 SMNVEV (reference sequence). The CDR3 is made up of 16 amino acids. The CDR3 nucleotides are TGTGCCAGCAGCCCCGGACAGGGGGTATCAAATCAGCCCCAGCATTTT. Protein sequence: CASSPGQGVSNQPQHF.

The chain recombines TRBV7-8 with TRBJ2-2; maybe TRBD1 (5 bases). The V and J ends lost 2 bases and 5 bases respectively, with 12 bases between them. The CDR3 consists of 15 residues. Germline CDR1 reads SGHVS; CDR2 reads FQNEAQ. CDR3 in amino acids: CASSLQGLGTGELFF. The DNA for the CDR3 is TGTGCCAGCAGCTTACAGGGATTGGGGACCGGGGAGCTGTTTTTT.

V gene TRBV2 combines with J gene TRBJ2-3; perhaps TRBD1 as D (5 bases). Between the trimmed V and J ends, which lost 5 bases and 5 bases, there was a span of 8 bases. CDR1 is SNHLY and CDR2 is FYNNEI in the germline V gene. The length of the CDR3 is 12 residues. CDR3 coding DNA: TGTGCCAGCAGTCAAAGGGGAGATACGCAGTATTTT. Protein sequence: CASSQRGDTQYF.

J is TRBJ1-1 and V is TRBV6-5; TRBD1 matches at 10 bases. This CDR3 has 13 amino acids. V lost 4 bases and J lost 5; bases outside the gene matches: 1. Per the germline V gene, CDR1 is MNHEY and CDR2 is SVGAGI. The CDR3 here is CASSWTGGTEAFF. Written as DNA, the CDR3 is TGTGCCAGCAGTTGGACAGGGGGAACTGAAGCTTTCTTT.

The chain recombines TRBV7-6 with TRBJ2-5, with D perhaps TRBD1 (6 bases). V lost 1 base to trimming and J lost 5 bases, with 14 bases between them. There are 15 residues in the CDR3. The germline CDR1 and CDR2 sequences are SGHVS and FNYEAQ. CDR3 loop: CASSLGSWGRETQYF. In nucleotides, the CDR3 is TGTGCCAGCAGCTTAGGTAGCTGGGGGCGCGAGACCCAGTACTTC.

The chain couples TRBV4-3 to TRBJ2-3; 8 nucleotides match TRBD2. From germline, CDR1 is LGHNA and CDR2 YSLEER. Trimming at V came to 1 base and at J to 0 bases, leaving 3 bases not matched to a gene. This CDR3 contains 16 residues. In DNA, the CDR3 is TGCGCCAGCAGCCAAGGGAGCGGGGGTAGCACAGATACGCAGTATTTT. Translation: CASSQGSGGSTDTQYF.

This chain uses TRBV5-4 with TRBJ2-3; 8 nucleotides match TRBD1. V was clipped by 4 bases and J by 2 bases; unmatched bases: 9. CDR1 is SGHNT, CDR2 YYREEE, per germline (reference sequence). This CDR3 has 16 residues. CDR3 in DNA: TGTGCCAGCAGCCGGGACAGGCCGACACTCACAGATACGCAGTATTTT. It specifies CASSRDRPTLTDTQYF. The whole variable domain, filled in from reference TRBV5-4 and TRBJ2-3, reads ETGVTQSPTHLIKTRGQQVTLRCSSQSGHNTVSWYQQALGQGPQFIFQYYREEENGRGNFPPRFSGLQFPNYSSELNVNALELDDSALYLCASSRDRPTLTDTQYFGPGTRLTVL.

V is TRBV11-2 and J is TRBJ2-1, with 8 bases fitting TRBD2. The CDR3 totals 18 residues. Germline V gives CDR1 SGHAT, CDR2 FQNNGV. Trimming cost V 5 bases and J 5 bases; bases outside gene matches: 17. The CDR3 sequence is CASSAAHRTSSAHNEQFF. The CDR3 DNA sequence: TGTGCCAGCAGCGCCGCCCACCGGACTAGCTCGGCCCACAATGAGCAGTTCTTC.

The chain joins TRBV6-2 or TRBV6-3 to TRBJ2-1, with a weak D call TRBD2 (5 bases). Looked up from germline, CDR1 is MNHEY and CDR2 is SVGEGT. V lost 4 bases and J lost 7, with 5 bases in between. The CDR3 consists of 11 residues. In nucleotides, the CDR3 is TGTGCCAGCAGTTCGGGAAATGAGCAGTTCTTC. Amino acid sequence: CASSSGNEQFF.

The chain employs TRBV19 and TRBJ2-3; D ambiguous. This CDR3 region has 20 residues. Trimming pared 10 bases from V and 0 bases from J, leaving 32 bases between. Germline CDR1 is LNHDA and CDR2 is SQIVND (reference sequence). The DNA for the CDR3 is TGTGCCACCACCCCCGGTTTTCAGGCACGGTTATCCACTAGCACAGATACGCAGTATTTT. It codes for CATTPGFQARLSTSTDTQYF.

V is TRBV6-5 and J is TRBJ1-2, with D perhaps TRBD1 (6 bases). The CDR3 covers 15 residues. Trimming removed 4 bases at V and 5 bases at J, with 17 bases between. From germline, CDR1 is MNHEY and CDR2 SVGAGI. CDR3 coding DNA: TGTGCCAGCAGTTCCCGCCGACAGGTTCAATATGGCTACACCTTC. This codes for CASSSRRQVQYGYTF.

The chain is built from TRBV9 and TRBJ2-5; 8 bases are a match to TRBD2. CDR1 is SGDLS, CDR2 YYNGEE, per germline. This CDR3 region has 15 residues. V trimming: 0 bases; J trimming: 3 bases; junction bases outside the gene matches: 4. The DNA for the CDR3 is TGTGCCAGCAGCGTAGATACTAGCGGAGAAGAGACCCAGTACTTC. Its translation is CASSVDTSGEETQYF.

This clone was observed once. This chain links TRBV5-1 with TRBJ2-1, with D possibly matching TRBD2 (5 bases). The germline V gene encodes CDR1 SGHRS and CDR2 YFSETQ. The CDR3 has 15 amino acids. The V end was cut by 2 bases, the J end by 7 bases, with 16 bases between. The chain's CDR3 is CASSLTSHSLNEQFF. As DNA, the CDR3 is TGCGCCAGCAGCTTAACTAGTCACAGCTTGAATGAGCAGTTCTTC.

V usage is TRBV27 and J usage is TRBJ2-7, with D possibly being TRBD2 (5 bases). The CDR3 covers 16 residues. V lost 2 bases and J lost 6, with 20 bases in between. Germline loops: CDR1 MNHEY, CDR2 SMNVEV (reference sequence). The CDR3 sequence: CASSLHRLEGSPEQYF. CDR3 sequence (DNA): TGTGCCAGCAGTTTACACCGGCTGGAAGGGAGCCCCGAGCAGTACTTC.

The rearrangement uses TRBV10-3 and TRBJ2-2; TRBD2 might be the D (6 bases). The CDR3 runs 16 residues. Germline V gene sequence: CDR1 ENHRY, CDR2 SYGVKD. The V and J ends lost 3 bases and 1 base respectively, with 12 bases between them. CDR3 amino acids: CAISESLGGNTGELFF. In DNA, the CDR3 is TGTGCCATCAGTGAATCCTTGGGGGGGAACACCGGGGAGCTGTTTTTT.